This record looks at one T cell receptor (beta chain) sequence and its context. The antigen is undetermined. This specimen comes from a study of Ad26.COV2.S vaccination and SARS-CoV-2 variants. Across the whole study: Vaccine-arm donor from the placebo-controlled COV1001 Ad26.COV2.S trial. Once, or twice with 56 days between doses, Ad26.COV2.S was given intramuscularly. Study results and limitations: Vaccinated and placebo-treated recipients had similar non-spike TCR breadth.

Indicated treatment: 19 received Ad26.COV2.S at low or high dose, single or two shots; 5 received placebo; per-sample allocation not given. Sampling was performed 63 days after the first vaccine or placebo injection. SARS-CoV-2 spike from the Wuhan strain was encoded by the vaccine, an Ad26 vector. Profiling relied on immunoSEQ multiplex PCR, and the TCRdb table lists in-frame clones only, not all of them. Here the sample spans roughly 350,000 clones, 75% to 90% being singletons. The CDR3 spans 15 residues. CDR1 is ENHRY, CDR2 SYGVKD, per germline. With V trimmed by 6 bases and J by 0 bases, 3 bases remained unmatched.

Source: peripheral blood, taken in a trial of Ad26.COV2.S vaccine versus placebo. The source is a person aged 18-65 years who received the Ad26.COV2.S COVID-19 vaccine or a placebo. The J gene is TRBJ2-7, the V gene TRBV10-3, with 12 bases aligning to TRBD2. The chain's CDR3 is CAIRATSGSSYEQYF. The CDR3 nucleotides read TGTGCCATCAGGGCGACTAGCGGGAGCTCCTACGAGCAGTACTTC.